One sample yielded the 31 T cell receptor beta chains listed below, sequenced in a study of cytomegalovirus exposure and HLA in healthy donors. PCR employed 60 Vbeta and 13 Jbeta primers. Profiled with immunoSEQ multiplex PCR; TCRdb holds only in-frame clones, not every one. The sample records 130,000 or so clones, roughly 87% being singletons. Sequencing input: PBMCs. Receptors originate from a woman between 40 and 50 years old in good health and CMV-seronegative.

The CDR3 nucleotides read TGTGCCAGCAGCTTAGGTAGGACAGTAAACACTGAAGCTTTCTTT. Encoded protein: CASSLGRTVNTEAFF. V usage is TRBV11-2 and J usage is TRBJ1-1; a weak D match, TRBD1 (6 bases). Trimming removed 1 base at V and 2 bases at J, with 11 bases between. The CDR3 spans 15 residues. Germline loops: CDR1 SGHAT, CDR2 FQNNGV.

This clone came up once. The chain uses TRBV5-6 and TRBJ1-1, with 7 bases that match TRBD1. In germline, CDR1 is SGHDT, CDR2 YYEEEE. This CDR3 is 12 amino acids long. V lost 0 bases and J lost 11; bases outside the gene matches: 4. CDR3 coding DNA: TGTGCCAGCAGCTTGGGGACAGGCTCGGCTTTCTTT. This sequence encodes CASSLGTGSAFF.

The chain employs TRBV30 and TRBJ2-2, with 11 positions matching TRBD2. J gave up 6 bases and V 1 base, and 4 bases lay outside the gene matches. Germline assignment: CDR1 GTSNPN and CDR2 SVGIG (reference sequence). This CDR3 spans 15 amino acids. This CDR3 is CAWSGLAGSAGELFF. For the CDR3, the DNA is TGTGCCTGGAGTGGACTAGCGGGAAGCGCCGGGGAGCTGTTTTTT. Filled out from reference TRBV30 and TRBJ2-2, the complete variable domain reads SQTIHQWPATLVQPVGSPLSLECTVEGTSNPNLYWYRQAAGRGLQLLFYSVGIGQISSEVPQNLSASRPQDRQFILSSKKLLLSDSGFYLCAWSGLAGSAGELFFGEGSRLTVL.

This sequence joins TRBV27 and TRBJ2-7; 8 bases are a match to TRBD2. The junction had 10 bases not matched to a gene; V was cut back by 5 bases and J by 7 bases. Germline CDR1 MNHEY, CDR2 SMNVEV (reference sequence). This CDR3 is 14 amino acids long. The CDR3 region has the DNA TGTGCCAGCAGTCCGACCGGGACTAGGGGGGAGCAGTACTTC. The encoded protein is CASSPTGTRGEQYF.

The J gene is TRBJ2-1, the V gene TRBV7-7, with 11 bases fitting TRBD1. The CDR3 covers 15 residues. Germline CDR1 and CDR2: SSHAT and FNYEAQ (reference sequence). V trimming: 4 bases; J trimming: 6 bases; junction bases outside the gene matches: 5. The CDR3 sequence is CASSSGTGGFNEQFF. In DNA form, the CDR3 reads TGTGCCAGCAGCTCCGGGACAGGGGGGTTCAATGAGCAGTTCTTC.

The J gene is TRBJ2-5, the V gene TRBV6-1; D gene unclear. The V and J ends lost 7 bases and 0 bases respectively, with 9 bases between them. CDR1 is MNHNS, CDR2 SASEGT, per germline. This CDR3 has 13 amino acids. CDR3 residues: CASMAVNQETQYF. The CDR3 DNA reads as TGTGCCAGCATGGCAGTGAACCAAGAGACCCAGTACTTC.

The rearrangement uses TRBV4-3 and TRBJ2-1; 14 bases align to TRBD2. From germline, CDR1 is LGHNA and CDR2 YSLEER. V lost 1 base to trimming and J lost 8 bases; unmatched junction nucleotides: 4. The CDR3 has 16 amino acids. The CDR3 here is CASSQGLAGGPDEQFF. The DNA for the CDR3 is TGCGCCAGCAGCCAAGGACTAGCGGGAGGGCCTGATGAGCAGTTCTTC.

As concerns this clone: One junction end does not reproduce the germline sequence, and a read error may be involved. The chain uses TRBV7-9 and TRBJ2-3; 8 bases fit TRBD2. Germline V gene data show CDR1 as SEHNR and CDR2 as FQNEAQ (reference sequence). This CDR3 spans 16 amino acids. CDR3 nucleotide sequence: TGTTCCAGCAGCTCAACCACGGGAGGGCCGGGAGATACGCAGTATTTT. This encodes CSSSSTTGGPGDTQYF.

V usage is TRBV30 and J usage is TRBJ2-7, with no clear D. Germline V gene data show CDR1 as GTSNPN and CDR2 as SVGIG (reference sequence). This CDR3 has 13 amino acids. The V end was cut by 2 bases, the J end by 2 bases, with 10 bases between. As DNA, the CDR3 is TGTGCCTGGAGTTTGGGCACCCCCTACGAGCAGTACTTC. It yields the protein CAWSLGTPYEQYF. The full variable domain, with the rest looked up from reference TRBV30 and TRBJ2-7, is SQTIHQWPATLVQPVGSPLSLECTVEGTSNPNLYWYRQAAGRGLQLLFYSVGIGQISSEVPQNLSASRPQDRQFILSSKKLLLSDSGFYLCAWSLGTPYEQYFGPGTRLTVT.

In nucleotides, the CDR3 is TGCAGCGCCCGAGGTCTGGTCCAAAGCTCCTACGAGCAGTACTTC. Translated: CSARGLVQSSYEQYF. V and J are TRBV29-1 and TRBJ2-7; no clear D. There are 15 residues in the CDR3. From germline, CDR1 is SQVTM and CDR2 ANQGSEA. V lost 7 bases to trimming and J lost 0 bases, with 19 bases between them.

The chain combines TRBV28 with TRBJ1-2, with D tentatively TRBD1 (5 bases). Germline-derived CDR1 and CDR2 are MDHEN and SYDVKM. Between the trimmed V and J ends, which lost 1 base and 2 bases, there was a span of 5 bases. The CDR3 is 13 residues long. The CDR3 bases are TGTGCCAGCAGTTTATCAGGGAACTATGGCTACACCTTC. It codes for CASSLSGNYGYTF.

Remarks on this clone: Germline and junction disagree at one end, which may indicate a read error. The chain carries TRBV7-9 and TRBJ2-3; TRBD2 agrees at 13 bases. The germline V gene has CDR1 SEHNR and CDR2 FQNEAQ (reference sequence). CDR3 length: 16 residues. The CDR3 protein is CSSSTRLAGGTDTQYF. CDR3 DNA: TGTTCCAGCAGCACTAGACTAGCGGGAGGTACAGATACGCAGTATTTT.

The genes are TRBV2 and TRBJ2-4; a possible D gene is TRBD1 (5 bases). There are 12 residues in the CDR3. V lost 6 bases and J 8 bases, leaving 11 bases between the germline ends. The V gene's germline CDR1 is SNHLY and CDR2 FYNNEI. As DNA, the CDR3 is TGTGCCAGCAGAACAGGTGGGGACATTCAGTACTTC. Translation: CASRTGGDIQYF.

This clone occurred a few times. The V and J genes are TRBV2 and TRBJ1-1; D is possibly TRBD1 (5 bases). The germline V and J ends were trimmed by 7 bases and 2 bases, with 14 bases remaining between them. CDR1 is SNHLY and CDR2 is FYNNEI in the germline V gene. The CDR3 totals 14 residues. The CDR3 DNA follows: TGTGCCAGCAATATAAGACAGATAAACACTGAAGCTTTCTTT. Translating it yields CASNIRQINTEAFF.

This clone was counted once. The chain combines TRBV6-6 with TRBJ2-2; TRBD2 matches 7 bases. From germline, CDR1 is MNHNY and CDR2 SVGAGI (reference sequence). This CDR3 has 16 residues. V gave up 8 bases and J gave up 1 base; unmatched junction bases: 10. CDR3 region: CASRPRLAENTGELFF. The CDR3 nucleotides read TGTGCCAGCCGACCTAGGCTAGCGGAGAACACCGGGGAGCTGTTTTTT.

The chain joins TRBV28 to TRBJ2-7; 9 positions match TRBD2. There are 15 residues in the CDR3. Germline CDR1 MDHEN, CDR2 SYDVKM. The V gene end was trimmed by 2 bases and the J gene end by 6 bases; junction bases not matched to a gene: 8. The CDR3 spells CASSLNAGGPVEQYF. CDR3 bases: TGTGCCAGCAGTTTAAACGCGGGAGGGCCCGTCGAGCAGTACTTC.

Turning to this clone: A junction boundary mismatches the germline segment, possibly from a read error. The DNA of the CDR3 is TGTTCCAGCAGCACCTACCGGGACAGGGGGCTTGATGAGCAGTTCTTC. This gives the protein CSSSTYRDRGLDEQFF. The rearrangement joins TRBV7-9 to TRBJ2-1, with 12 positions matching TRBD1. CDR3 size: 16 residues. CDR1 and CDR2 from the germline V gene are SEHNR and FQNEAQ (reference sequence).

V and J are TRBV29-1 and TRBJ1-1; TRBD1 aligns across 9 bases. Germline trimming cut 3 bases from V and 5 bases from J; bases unmatched to any gene: 4. This CDR3 has 13 residues. Per germline, CDR1 SQVTM and CDR2 ANQGSEA. The CDR3: CSVEGQGGTEAFF. The CDR3 DNA is TGCAGCGTTGAGGGACAGGGAGGGACTGAAGCTTTCTTT.

V usage is TRBV4-1 and J usage is TRBJ1-5, with TRBD1 matching over 7 bases. CDR3 length: 16 amino acids. Per germline, CDR1 MGHRA and CDR2 YSYEKL. V shed 2 bases and J 2 bases; nucleotides not matched to a gene: 6. CDR3 nucleotide sequence: TGCGCCAGCAGCCAATCAACAGGGGTTGGCAATCAGCCCCAGCATTTT. Protein: CASSQSTGVGNQPQHF.

The J gene is TRBJ1-2, the V gene TRBV7-2, with D perhaps TRBD1 (5 bases). The V gene lost 5 bases and the J gene lost 8 bases, with 18 bases spanning the gap. CDR1 SGHTA and CDR2 FQGNSA come from the germline V gene. The CDR3 has 14 amino acids. CDR3 sequence reads: CASSTYVQGLGYTF. CDR3 bases: TGTGCCAGCAGCACTTATGTCCAGGGTCTAGGCTACACCTTC.

The chain is built from TRBV5-5 and TRBJ2-1, with D perhaps matching TRBD1 (6 bases). Trimming took off 3 bases at V and 7 bases at J, with 17 bases between the two ends. This CDR3 contains 15 residues. Germline-derived CDR1 and CDR2 are SGHKS and YYEKEE (reference sequence). CDR3 DNA: TGTGCCAGCAGCTGGGTGGCACAGGGATTTAATGAGCAGTTCTTC. Protein: CASSWVAQGFNEQFF.

The chain recombines TRBV5-4 with TRBJ2-7, with TRBD1 identical over 8 bases. From germline, CDR1 is SGHNT and CDR2 YYREEE (reference sequence). Trimming cost V 4 bases and J 3 bases; bases outside gene matches: 9. CDR3 size: 15 residues. This chain's CDR3 is CASSLETGAYYEQYF. In nucleotides, the CDR3 is TGTGCCAGCAGCCTGGAGACAGGGGCCTACTACGAGCAGTACTTC. The full variable domain, completed using reference TRBV5-4 and TRBJ2-7, is ETGVTQSPTHLIKTRGQQVTLRCSSQSGHNTVSWYQQALGQGPQFIFQYYREEENGRGNFPPRFSGLQFPNYSSELNVNALELDDSALYLCASSLETGAYYEQYFGPGTRLTVT.

The rearrangement uses TRBV28 and TRBJ1-2; maybe TRBD1 (6 bases). This CDR3 contains 11 residues. Germline V gene data show CDR1 as MDHEN and CDR2 as SYDVKM. Trimming shortened V by 8 bases and J by 4 bases, and 8 bases separated the two germline ends. CDR3 loop: CASYRAYGYTF. The CDR3 nucleotides are TGTGCCAGCTACAGGGCCTATGGCTACACCTTC.

This clone was detected only once. The rearrangement uses TRBV7-2 and TRBJ2-7; maybe TRBD1 (5 bases). Germline lookup yields CDR1 SGHTA and CDR2 FQGNSA. Trimming took 4 bases from V and 7 from J, leaving 14 bases between them. The CDR3 spans 13 residues. In DNA, the CDR3 is TGTGCCAGCAGCTCCCTAGGGGTGGGAGAGCAGTACTTC. This translates into CASSSLGVGEQYF.

The J gene is TRBJ2-2, the V gene TRBV28, with TRBD2 as a possible D gene (6 bases). The germline V and J ends were trimmed by 2 bases and 0 bases, with 13 bases remaining between them. This CDR3 region has 17 residues. Germline lookup yields CDR1 MDHEN and CDR2 SYDVKM. The CDR3 region is CASSLGLRGANTGELFF. CDR3 in DNA: TGTGCCAGCAGTTTAGGGTTGCGGGGAGCGAACACCGGGGAGCTGTTTTTT.

In DNA, the CDR3 is TGCGCCAGCACCAGGACTAGCGGATCCTACGAGCAGTACTTC. This gives the protein CASTRTSGSYEQYF. The chain has TRBV5-1 and TRBJ2-7; 10 bases align to TRBD2. The CDR3 sequence is 14 residues long. V lost 6 bases to trimming and J lost 1 base; unmatched junction nucleotides: 4. CDR1 is SGHRS and CDR2 is YFSETQ in the germline V gene.

This rearrangement joins TRBV5-4 to TRBJ2-3, with 8 bases identical to TRBD2. Germline V CDR1 and CDR2: SGHNT, YYREEE (reference sequence). The CDR3 contains 15 residues. V shed 3 bases, J shed 0 bases, and the junction held 3 bases outside the gene matches. The CDR3 region is CASSSPSGSTDTQYF. CDR3 bases: TGTGCCAGCAGCTCACCTAGCGGGAGCACAGATACGCAGTATTTT.

The J gene is TRBJ2-1, the V gene TRBV15, with 10 bases lining up with TRBD2. V shed 0 bases, J shed 7 bases, and the junction held 6 bases outside the gene matches. The CDR3 sequence is 16 residues long. CDR1 LNHNV and CDR2 YYDKDF come from the germline V gene (reference sequence). CDR3 nucleotide sequence: TGTGCCACCAGCAGAGATCGTAGCGGGAGGTGGAATGAGCAGTTCTTC. It specifies CATSRDRSGRWNEQFF.

The chain carries TRBV7-9 and TRBJ2-1; perhaps TRBD2 as D (6 bases). This CDR3 comprises 17 residues. The V gene lost 3 bases and the J gene lost 4 bases, with 19 bases spanning the gap. The germline gives CDR1 SEHNR, CDR2 FQNEAQ (reference sequence). The CDR3, as DNA: TGTGCCAGCAGCTTTATAGTCGGGAGAGGCCCATACAATGAGCAGTTCTTC. This sequence encodes CASSFIVGRGPYNEQFF.

This chain connects TRBV12-5 to TRBJ1-5; possible D gene TRBD1, 6 bases. V was pared by 1 base and J by 10 bases, with 11 bases between. This CDR3 has 13 amino acids. CDR1 and CDR2 from the germline V gene are LGHNT and FRNRAP. The DNA for the CDR3 is TGTGCTAGTGGTTTGGGGACGGACAGCCCCCAGCATTTT. It is translated as CASGLGTDSPQHF. The entire variable domain, with the rest obtained from reference TRBV12-5 and TRBJ1-5, is as follows: DARVTQTPRHKVTEMGQEVTMRCQPILGHNTVFWYRQTMMQGLELLAYFRNRAPLDDSGMPKDRFSAEMPDATLATLKIQPSEPRDSAVYFCASGLGTDSPQHFGDGTRLSIL.

The chain uses TRBV2 and TRBJ1-6, with a weak D call TRBD1 (6 bases). This CDR3 has 16 residues. The V end was cut by 6 bases, the J end by 0 bases, with 12 bases between. Germline CDR1 is SNHLY and CDR2 is FYNNEI. The CDR3 DNA sequence: TGTGCCAGCAGCTTCAGGGGTAGCTCCTATAATTCACCCCTCCACTTT. Its protein product is CASSFRGSSYNSPLHF.